This is a list of T cell receptor beta chains from one sample in a study of CD8 T cells in ankylosing spondylitis. TCRdb passed the 5' RACE reads through MiXCR, listing each CDR3 protein once. The sample lists roughly 180,000 distinct CDR3 sequences, 9.5% to 15% occurring once. The sequenced sample consisted of blood, either unsorted or a sorted T cell fraction (not recorded which). The receptor source for this set is a male donor with ankylosing spondylitis or in good health (not recorded which). The CDR3 runs from the conserved cysteine through the conserved F or W. A D gene is named only where the DNA matches it firmly. Not every row has a clone size; where given, it reads once, few, many or a size class.

TRBV5-1	TRBJ1-2	many	TRBD1	CASRVGGEDYTF	TGCGCCAGCAGGGTAGGGGGCGAGGACTACACCTTC
TRBV6-6	TRBJ2-1	NA	NA	CASSPESYEQFF	TGTGCCAGCAGTCCAGAGAGCTATGAGCAGTTCTTC
TRBV3-1	TRBJ2-1	many	NA	CASSQDGPPRFF	TGTGCCAGCAGCCAAGATGGACCCCCTAGGTTCTTC
TRBV4-2	TRBJ2-7	once	NA	CASSPWGVGSYEQYF	TGTGCCAGCAGCCCGTGGGGGGTAGGGTCCTACGAGCAGTACTTC
TRBV6-1	TRBJ2-1	NA	TRBD2	CASPAGGYNVQFF	TGTGCCAGTCCGGCGGGGGGGTACAATGTGCAGTTCTTC
TRBV30	TRBJ2-7	few	NA	CAWRDIREQYF	TGTGCCTGGAGGGACATTCGCGAGCAGTACTTC
TRBV25-1	TRBJ2-7	few	NA	CASSEWSYDEQYF	TGTGCCAGCAGTGAGTGGAGTTACGACGAGCAGTACTTC
TRBV20-1	TRBJ2-3	NA	NA	CSARDHTRGTDTQYF	TGCAGTGCTAGAGATCACACGAGAGGCACAGATACGCAGTATTTT
TRBV11-2	TRBJ2-7	few	NA	CASSLGRDSYEQYF	TGTGCCAGCAGCTTAGGACGGGATTCCTACGAGCAGTACTTC
TRBV19	TRBJ2-5	few	NA	CASSILPQETQYF	TGTGCCAGTAGTATACTTCCCCAGGAGACCCAGTACTTC
TRBV9	TRBJ1-1	NA	NA	CASSVVTEAFF	TGTGCCAGCAGCGTAGTAACGGAAGCTTTCTTT
TRBV27	TRBJ2-6	NA	NA	CASSFWASGANVLTF	TGTGCCAGCAGTTTCTGGGCGTCCGGGGCCAACGTCCTGACTTTC
TRBV12-3/TRBV12-4	TRBJ2-7	NA	TRBD2	CASSQSGLANSYEQYF	TGTGCCAGCAGCCAGAGTGGACTAGCGAACTCCTACGAGCAGTACTTC
TRBV29-1	TRBJ1-2	few	NA	CSGYSTGGYTF	TGCAGCGGCTACAGTACCGGAGGCTACACCTTC
TRBV15	TRBJ1-4	NA	NA	CATSRETTNEKLFF	TGTGCCACCAGCAGAGAGACAACTAATGAAAAACTGTTTTTT
TRBV4-1	TRBJ2-1	NA	NA	CASSQAGGEQFF	TGCGCCAGCAGCCAAGCGGGTGGTGAGCAGTTCTTC
TRBV10-3	TRBJ2-1	many	NA	CATRANNEQFF	TGTGCCACCAGGGCCAACAATGAGCAGTTCTTC
TRBV28	TRBJ2-3	few	TRBD2	CASSSRTSGGADTQYF	TGTGCCAGCAGTAGCAGGACTAGCGGGGGGGCAGATACGCAGTATTTT
TRBV7-9	TRBJ2-5	NA	NA	CASRSIQETQYF	TGTGCCAGCAGAAGTATCCAAGAGACCCAGTACTTC
TRBV7-6	TRBJ2-1	few	TRBD2	CASSLGEGANEQFF	TGTGCCAGCAGCCTGGGGGAGGGCGCCAATGAGCAGTTCTTC
TRBV5-1	TRBJ2-7	many	NA	CASSLEGPSYEQYF	TGCGCCAGCAGCTTAGAGGGCCCCTCCTACGAGCAGTACTTC
TRBV5-1	TRBJ2-1	NA	TRBD2	CASSLTDRAGPSSYNEQFF	TGCGCCAGCAGCTTGACGGATCGAGCGGGACCAAGCTCCTACAATGAGCAGTTCTTC
TRBV7-2	TRBJ2-1	few	TRBD2	CASSLRAGGVNEQFF	TGTGCCAGCAGCTTAAGAGCGGGAGGAGTCAATGAGCAGTTCTTC
TRBV27	TRBJ2-3	NA	NA	CACAPRGADTQYF	TGTGCTTGTGCCCCCCGGGGTGCCGATACGCAGTATTTT
TRBV12-3/TRBV12-4	TRBJ2-7	few	NA	CASSWTSDSAYEQYF	TGTGCCAGCAGTTGGACGTCCGACAGCGCCTACGAGCAGTACTTC
TRBV7-9	TRBJ2-5	few	NA	CASSPEGRVETQYF	TGTGCCAGCAGCCCAGAGGGGAGAGTCGAGACCCAGTACTTC
TRBV6-1	TRBJ1-2	NA	TRBD1	CASSVRDSDYYGYTF	TGTGCCAGCAGTGTAAGGGACAGTGATTACTATGGCTACACCTTC
TRBV2	TRBJ2-7	NA	TRBD1	CASRDRGGSYEQYF	TGTGCCAGCAGAGACAGGGGAGGCTCCTACGAGCAGTACTTC
TRBV4-1	TRBJ2-2	many	NA	CASSQPKPGALTGELFF	TGCGCCAGCAGCCAACCTAAACCGGGGGCCTTAACCGGGGAGCTGTTTTTT
TRBV12-3/TRBV12-4	TRBJ1-5	few	NA	CASSLGQHF	TGTGCCAGCAGTTTAGGACAGCATTTT
TRBV2	TRBJ2-7	many	TRBD2	CASSELAEAYEQYF	TGTGCCAGCAGTGAGCTAGCGGAAGCCTACGAGCAGTACTTC
TRBV6-1	TRBJ2-3	few	NA	CASGAADTQYF	TGTGCCAGCGGGGCGGCAGATACGCAGTATTTT
TRBV10-2	TRBJ1-1	few	NA	CASSESWRAQNTEAFF	TGCGCCAGCAGTGAGTCGTGGAGGGCTCAGAACACTGAAGCTTTCTTT
TRBV20-1	TRBJ1-1	many	TRBD1	CSAGQGAHTEAFF	TGCAGTGCTGGACAGGGGGCGCACACTGAAGCTTTCTTT
TRBV27	TRBJ2-7	few	NA	CASSLSRGAGPSSYEQYF	TGTGCCAGCAGTTTATCCAGGGGAGCAGGGCCGAGCTCCTACGAGCAGTACTTC
TRBV29-1	TRBJ1-2	few	NA	CSVEGGIVDFNYGYTF	TGCAGCGTTGAAGGGGGAATAGTAGACTTTAACTATGGCTACACCTTC
TRBV7-6	TRBJ1-1	few	TRBD1	CASSLTTGEGAFF	TGTGCCAGCAGCTTAACGACAGGGGAGGGAGCTTTCTTT
TRBV4-2	TRBJ2-2	many	NA	CASSQALVSGANTGELFF	TGTGCCAGCAGCCAAGCCCTGGTGTCAGGGGCGAACACCGGGGAGCTGTTTTTT
TRBV24-1	TRBJ2-3	NA	NA	CATSGAEGSSTDTQYF	TGTGCCACCAGTGGTGCCGAGGGTTCTAGCACAGATACGCAGTATTTT
TRBV13	TRBJ2-3	NA	NA	CASSLGGGTQYF	TGTGCCAGCAGCTTAGGAGGTGGTACGCAGTATTTT
TRBV12-3/TRBV12-4	TRBJ1-2	many	NA	CASSLAPGTYGYTF	TGTGCCAGCAGTTTAGCGCCAGGGACCTATGGCTACACCTTC
TRBV7-9	TRBJ2-5	few	NA	CASSSPRGGIQETQYF	TGTGCCAGCAGCTCCCCTAGGGGCGGGATACAAGAGACCCAGTACTTC
TRBV5-6	TRBJ1-2	NA	NA	CASSSDGWGYGYTF	TGTGCCAGCAGCTCGGACGGTTGGGGCTATGGCTACACCTTC
TRBV25-1	TRBJ2-2	NA	NA	CASSDGGYDGELFF	TGTGCCAGCAGCGATGGAGGGTATGACGGGGAGCTGTTTTTT
TRBV9	TRBJ2-1	NA	TRBD2	CASSVPRAGGSFSYNEQFF	TGTGCCAGCAGCGTCCCTAGGGCGGGAGGGTCCTTCTCCTACAATGAGCAGTTCTTC
TRBV5-1	TRBJ2-3	few	TRBD2	CASSLATSGIARGTDTQYF	TGCGCCAGCAGCTTGGCGACTAGCGGGATAGCAAGGGGCACAGATACGCAGTATTTT
TRBV13	TRBJ2-7	NA	TRBD1	CASSYTGAYEQYF	TGTGCCAGCAGCTACACAGGGGCCTACGAGCAGTACTTC
TRBV9	TRBJ2-1	few	NA	CASSVALLQGTYNEQFF	TGTGCCAGCAGCGTAGCGTTGTTACAGGGAACCTACAATGAGCAGTTCTTC
TRBV4-1	TRBJ2-5	few	NA	CASSQTEIEETQYF	TGCGCCAGCAGCCAAACGGAGATAGAGGAGACCCAGTACTTC
TRBV25-1	TRBJ2-1	NA	TRBD2	CASSEPSLAGGPREQFF	TGTGCCAGCAGTGAACCCTCTCTAGCGGGGGGGCCGCGTGAGCAGTTCTTC
TRBV20-1	TRBJ1-5	NA	NA	CSARGWQGDQPQHF	TGCAGTGCTAGAGGTTGGCAGGGAGACCAGCCCCAGCATTTT
TRBV4-1	TRBJ1-1	NA	NA	CASSQDPGGYTEAFF	TGCGCCAGCAGCCAAGACCCGGGGGGCTACACTGAAGCTTTCTTT
TRBV20-1	TRBJ2-7	few	TRBD1	CSSRGPTDGHYEQYF	TGCAGTTCAAGGGGGCCAACCGACGGCCACTACGAGCAGTACTTC
TRBV2	TRBJ1-1	NA	TRBD1	CASSEQGAWTEAFF	TGTGCCAGCAGTGAACAGGGGGCTTGGACTGAAGCTTTCTTT